This T cell receptor beta chain was sequenced in a study of shared clonotypes between healthy human individuals (dated by TCRdb to 2018 to 2020). Regarding the research as a whole: The cohort included three men and two women between 18 and 49 years of age. For each donor, three plates each were used for CD4 naive and CD4 memory, two plates were used for CD8 naive, and one plate was used for CD8 memory. The study deeply sequenced blood TCR repertoires of several healthy adults to estimate repertoire size and the extent of clonotype sharing between individuals. To increase sequencing depth and limit assay-specific biases, different laboratories used diverse techniques to prepare libraries and sequence TCR repertoires. Per donor, leukapheresis produced somewhere between about 0.85 and 10 billion PBMCs.

For CDR1 and CDR2, the germline V gene (reference sequence) lists MNHEY and SMNVEV. V and J are truncated by 3 bases and 1 base respectively, leaving an intervening sequence of 13 bases. The CDR3, cysteine through phenylalanine, is 16 amino acids long. The sequence is cut down to CDR3 DNA, 48 bases in frame from base 1. For this clone: The antigen this receptor binds is unknown. There are no base qualities to consult, and no much larger clone falls within one base.

The donors were healthy, HIV-negative adults who had no recently reported acute infections or vaccinations. Every donor was a Caucasian adult residing in Nashville, Tennessee, USA. CD4+ T cells were enriched by magnetic negative selection, after which naive cells were positively selected on CD45RA and the negative fraction was taken as the memory subset. Blood was collected by leukapheresis, and PBMCs were isolated by Ficoll-Histopaque density gradient centrifugation and then cryopreserved in liquid nitrogen vapor phase. Analytical flow cytometry was used to check the purity and quantity of every magnetically sorted T cell population. Each sorted fraction had its genomic DNA isolated and then quantified by UV absorbance on a Nanodrop 2000c. Using the deep immunoSEQ assay, TCR CDR3 regions were amplified from genomic DNA by multiplex PCR. Extracted genomic DNA from each cell subset was distributed evenly across all wells of several immunoSEQ 96-well plates, and each plate was treated as a replicate. For sorted subsets, approximately 200 ng of genomic DNA, equivalent to around 29,000 T cell genomes, went into each replicate PCR. Purified libraries were quantified with a Qubit 3.0 fluorometer, sized on a Bioanalyzer 2100, and re-quantified with the KAPA Library Quantification kit. Each immunoSEQ 96-well plate was sequenced on its own single-read 150-cycle Illumina NextSeq 550 flow cell. Per the original workflow: Because the immunoSEQ output included only junctional sequences and no quality scores, the filtering could not be the same as the filtering used for full-length reads. To assign V/J genes and CDR3, sequences were annotated using PyIR, a Python wrapper for IgBLAST v1.9, with IMGT germline references. Reads were filtered out if the reads had weak V/J assignments (E-value above 1e-6), no CDR3, stop codons, out-of-frame junctions, or ambiguous translated residues. A V3J clonotype was defined by an identical inferred V gene, J gene, and CDR3 amino acid sequence. Percentage overlap between repertoires was computed as shared unique clonotypes divided by the size of the smaller repertoire. Three approaches were used to assess repertoire richness: RTK rarefaction, the Chao1 estimator, and Recon v2.1 estimates of unobserved clonotypes. For all TCRbeta clonotypes obtained by the gDNA method from a handful of donors, generation probabilities were computed with OLGA. Entries here come from immuneACCESS through TCRdb and include only in-frame sequences with V and J called. Some clones fail to appear in such tables; in the studies checked, an unresolved V gene covers under half of the shortfall, and the cause of the remainder is unknown. D and trimming come from the DNA, and the V and J calls and clone size come from that table. This sample lists about 2.3 million clones; more than 80% were detected once. 0.35% to 0.45% of the sample belongs to the ten largest clones.

Here is what the overall study found, with its caveats: About 5% of naive CD4, more than 3% of naive CD8, approximately 2.2% of memory CD4, and about 0.4% of memory CD8 clonotypes were shared across four donors. Larger estimated clonotype richness was generally found for naive subsets than for memory subsets. Compared with non-shared clonotypes, the clonotypes found in all four sorted-subset donors had higher generation probabilities. Because the study included only a small number of donors, the genetic and exposure-history diversity represented was limited. Rarefaction of sorted-subset datasets indicated incomplete sequencing despite the large sequencing depth. Only blood was sampled, and tissue TCR repertoires likely differ from those in blood. Pairwise subsampling led to the expectation that sequencing depth would affect the degree of clonotype sharing among donors.

This sequence uses TRBV27 and TRBJ2-1; no D gene is confidently identified. The clonotype originates from a young man in good health. Some clones in this sample may be carry-over from other donors' samples. Sequenced input: naive CD4+ T cells from PBMCs. The label giving this sample's cell subset or site can be read as: CD45RA+ positively selected. The bases read TGTGCCAGCAGTTTTGCCGCCTCAGTTTCCTACAATGAGCAGTTCTTC. Its protein product is CASSFAASVSYNEQFF.